The clone carrying this T cell receptor beta chain appeared a few times. Its antigen is unknown. V was shortened by 6 bases and J by 8 bases, with 24 bases between the two germline ends. CDR1 and CDR2 from the germline V gene are SGHRS and YFSETQ. CDR3 length equals 16 residues. These data are taken from a study of CD8 T cells in ankylosing spondylitis. General study results and limits: It appeared that ankylosing spondylitis blood was characterized by a TCR beta motif of fewer than 10 highly homologous variants. Some motif variants had been reported before (in reactive arthritis synovial fluid and blood). Clones tied to disease were said to be significantly enriched in matched ankylosing spondylitis synovial fluid.

5'-RACE, quantitative and with molecular barcodes, yielded the TCR beta libraries. In TCRdb, the 5' RACE reads were re-called with MiXCR into one record per CDR3 protein. The top ten hold roughly 6.8% of the sample, which has under 250,000 distinct CDR3 sequences, over 8.5% seen once. This chain joins TRBV5-1 and TRBJ2-1; D gene uncertain. The clonotype comes from a male donor with ankylosing spondylitis or in good health (not recorded which). Sequenced input: blood, either unsorted or a sorted T cell fraction (not recorded which). For the CDR3, the DNA is TGCGCCAGCACCTCTTCCGAGGTTACTACAATTGATGAGCAGTTCTTC. Translating it yields CASTSSEVTTIDEQFF.